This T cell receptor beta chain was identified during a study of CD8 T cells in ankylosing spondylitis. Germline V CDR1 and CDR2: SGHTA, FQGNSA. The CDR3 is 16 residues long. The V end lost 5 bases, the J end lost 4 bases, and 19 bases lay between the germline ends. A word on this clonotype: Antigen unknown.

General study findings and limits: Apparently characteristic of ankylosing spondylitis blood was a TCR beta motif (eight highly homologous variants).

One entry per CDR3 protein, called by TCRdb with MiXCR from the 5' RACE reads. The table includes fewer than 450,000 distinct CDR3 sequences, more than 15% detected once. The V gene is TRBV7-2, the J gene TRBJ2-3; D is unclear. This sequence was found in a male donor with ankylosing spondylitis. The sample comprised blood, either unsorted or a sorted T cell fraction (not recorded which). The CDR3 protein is CASSNRVPWLPDTQYF. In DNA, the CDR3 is TGTGCCAGCAGCAACCGGGTTCCCTGGCTCCCAGATACGCAGTATTTT. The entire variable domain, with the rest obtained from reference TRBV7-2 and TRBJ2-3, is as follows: GAGVSQSPSNKVTEKGKDVELRCDPISGHTALYWYRQSLGQGLEFLIYFQGNSAPDKSGLPSDRFSAERTGGSVSTLTIQRTQQEDSAVYLCASSNRVPWLPDTQYFGPGTRLTVL.